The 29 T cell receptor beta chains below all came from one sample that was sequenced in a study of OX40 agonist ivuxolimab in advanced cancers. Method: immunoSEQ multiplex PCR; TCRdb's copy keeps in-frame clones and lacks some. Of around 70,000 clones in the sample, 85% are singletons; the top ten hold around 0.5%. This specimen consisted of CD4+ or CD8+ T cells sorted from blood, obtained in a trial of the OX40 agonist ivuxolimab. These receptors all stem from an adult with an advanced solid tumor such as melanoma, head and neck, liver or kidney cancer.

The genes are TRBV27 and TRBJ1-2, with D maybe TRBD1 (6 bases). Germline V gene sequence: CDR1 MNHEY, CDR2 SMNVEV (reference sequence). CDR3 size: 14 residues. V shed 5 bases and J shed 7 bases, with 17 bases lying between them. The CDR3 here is CASSPRWGGFGYTF. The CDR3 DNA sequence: TGTGCCAGCAGTCCTCGGTGGGGGGGCTTTGGCTACACCTTC.

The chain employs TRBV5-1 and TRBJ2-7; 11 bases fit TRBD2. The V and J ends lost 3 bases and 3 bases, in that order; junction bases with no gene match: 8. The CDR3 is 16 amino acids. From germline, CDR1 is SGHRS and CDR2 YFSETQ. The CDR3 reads CASSSDPTSGSYEQYF. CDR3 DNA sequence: TGCGCCAGCAGCTCCGATCCTACTAGCGGGAGCTACGAGCAGTACTTC.

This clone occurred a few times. The CDR3 DNA reads as TGTGCCTGCAGGGGGGAATATAATTCACCCCTCCACTTT. Amino acid sequence: CACRGEYNSPLHF. The chain links TRBV30 to TRBJ1-6; 7 bases align to TRBD1. Germline-derived CDR1 and CDR2 are GTSNPN and SVGIG (reference sequence). The trim removed 6 bases at V and 4 bases at J, leaving 3 bases unmatched. This CDR3 has 13 amino acids.

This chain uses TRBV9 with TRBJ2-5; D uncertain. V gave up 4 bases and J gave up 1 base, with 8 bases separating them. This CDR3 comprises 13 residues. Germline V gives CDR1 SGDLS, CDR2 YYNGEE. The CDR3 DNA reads TGTGCCAGCAGCCCCGCCCCCCAAGAGACCCAGTACTTC. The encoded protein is CASSPAPQETQYF.

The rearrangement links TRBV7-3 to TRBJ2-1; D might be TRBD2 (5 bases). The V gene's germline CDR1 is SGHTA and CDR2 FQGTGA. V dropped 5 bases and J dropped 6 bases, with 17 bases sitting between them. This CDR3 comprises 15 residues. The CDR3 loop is CASSVQTTQANEQFF. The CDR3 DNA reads TGTGCCAGCAGCGTTCAGACTACCCAGGCCAATGAGCAGTTCTTC.

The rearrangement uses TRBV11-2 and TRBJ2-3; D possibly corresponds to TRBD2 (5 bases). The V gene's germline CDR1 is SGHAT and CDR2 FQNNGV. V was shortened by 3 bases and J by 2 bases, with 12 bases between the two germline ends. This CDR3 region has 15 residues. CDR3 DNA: TGTGCCAGCAGCTTTTCAACGGGGTCCACAGATACGCAGTATTTT. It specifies CASSFSTGSTDTQYF. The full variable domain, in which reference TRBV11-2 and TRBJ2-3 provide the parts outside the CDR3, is EAGVAQSPRYKIIEKRQSVAFWCNPISGHATLYWYQQILGQGPKLLIQFQNNGVVDDSQLPKDRFSAERLKGVDSTLKIQPAKLEDSAVYLCASSFSTGSTDTQYFGPGTRLTVL.

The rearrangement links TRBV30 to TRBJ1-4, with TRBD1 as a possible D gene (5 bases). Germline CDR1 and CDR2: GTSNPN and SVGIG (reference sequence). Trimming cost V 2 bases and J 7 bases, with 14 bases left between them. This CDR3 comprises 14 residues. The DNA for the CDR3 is TGTGCCTGGAGTTACCGACAGACCTTTGAAAAACTGTTTTTT. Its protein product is CAWSYRQTFEKLFF.

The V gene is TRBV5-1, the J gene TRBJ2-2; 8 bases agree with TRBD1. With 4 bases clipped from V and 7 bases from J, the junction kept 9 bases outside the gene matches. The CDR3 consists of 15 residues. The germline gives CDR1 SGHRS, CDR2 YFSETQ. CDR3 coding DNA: TGCGCCAGCAGCCGGGGACAGGACGAGGACGGGGAGCTGTTTTTT. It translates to CASSRGQDEDGELFF.

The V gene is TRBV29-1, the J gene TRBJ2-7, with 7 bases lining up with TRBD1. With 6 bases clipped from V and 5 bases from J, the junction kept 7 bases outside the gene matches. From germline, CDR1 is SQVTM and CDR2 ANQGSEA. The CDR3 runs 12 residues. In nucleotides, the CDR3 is TGCAGCGTGGTGGGACAGTCGGACGAGCAGTACTTC. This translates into CSVVGQSDEQYF.

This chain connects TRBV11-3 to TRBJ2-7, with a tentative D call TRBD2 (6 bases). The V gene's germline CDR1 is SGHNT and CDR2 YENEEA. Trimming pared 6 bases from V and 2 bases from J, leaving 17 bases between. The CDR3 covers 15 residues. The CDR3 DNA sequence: TGTGCCAGCAGTCTGGCTAGCGAAAATACCTACGAGCAGTACTTC. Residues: CASSLASENTYEQYF.

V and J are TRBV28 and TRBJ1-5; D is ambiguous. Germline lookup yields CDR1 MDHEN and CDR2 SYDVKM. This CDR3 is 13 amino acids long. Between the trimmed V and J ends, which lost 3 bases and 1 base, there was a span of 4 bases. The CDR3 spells CASSLLSNQPQHF. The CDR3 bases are TGTGCCAGCAGTTTGTTAAGCAATCAGCCCCAGCATTTT. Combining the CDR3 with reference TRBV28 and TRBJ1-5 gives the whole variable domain DVKVTQSSRYLVKRTGEKVFLECVQDMDHENMFWYRQDPGLGLRLIYFSYDVKMKEKGDIPEGYSVSREKKERFSLILESASTNQTSMYLCASSLLSNQPQHFGDGTRLSIL.

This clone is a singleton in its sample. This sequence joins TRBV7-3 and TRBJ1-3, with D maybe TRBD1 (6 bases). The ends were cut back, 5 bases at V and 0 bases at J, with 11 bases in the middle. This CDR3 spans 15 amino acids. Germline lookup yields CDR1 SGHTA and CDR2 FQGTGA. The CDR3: CASSGTRTSGNTIYF. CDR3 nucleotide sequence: TGTGCCAGCAGCGGGACAAGGACCTCTGGAAACACCATATATTTT.

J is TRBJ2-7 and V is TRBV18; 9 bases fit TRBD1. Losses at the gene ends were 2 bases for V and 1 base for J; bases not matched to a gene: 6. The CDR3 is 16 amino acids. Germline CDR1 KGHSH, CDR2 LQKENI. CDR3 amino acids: CASSPSPTGGSYEQYF. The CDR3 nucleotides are TGTGCCAGCTCACCATCCCCGACAGGGGGGTCCTACGAGCAGTACTTC. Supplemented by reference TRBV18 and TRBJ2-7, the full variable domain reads NAGVMQNPRHLVRRRGQEARLRCSPMKGHSHVYWYRQLPEEGLKFMVYLQKENIIDESGMPKERFSAEFPKEGPSILRIQQVVRGDSAAYFCASSPSPTGGSYEQYFGPGTRLTVT.

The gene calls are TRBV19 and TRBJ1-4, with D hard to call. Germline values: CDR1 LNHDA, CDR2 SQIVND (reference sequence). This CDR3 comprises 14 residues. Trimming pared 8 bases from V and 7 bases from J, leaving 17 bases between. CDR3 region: CASLDPLGREKLFF. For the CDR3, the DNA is TGTGCCAGTTTAGACCCCCTGGGTCGTGAAAAACTGTTTTTT.

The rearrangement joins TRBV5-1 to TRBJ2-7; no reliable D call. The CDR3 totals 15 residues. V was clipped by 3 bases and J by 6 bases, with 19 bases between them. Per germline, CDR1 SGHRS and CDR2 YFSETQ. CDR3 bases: TGCGCCAGCAGCTACGACGTCCCCCTGGGCACCGAGCAGTACTTC. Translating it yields CASSYDVPLGTEQYF.

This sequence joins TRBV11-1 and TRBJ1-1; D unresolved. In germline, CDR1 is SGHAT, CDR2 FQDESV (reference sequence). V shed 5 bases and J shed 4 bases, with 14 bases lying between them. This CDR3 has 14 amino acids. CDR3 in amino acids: CASSATLASTEAFF. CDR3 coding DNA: TGTGCCAGCAGCGCGACCCTCGCTAGCACTGAAGCTTTCTTT.

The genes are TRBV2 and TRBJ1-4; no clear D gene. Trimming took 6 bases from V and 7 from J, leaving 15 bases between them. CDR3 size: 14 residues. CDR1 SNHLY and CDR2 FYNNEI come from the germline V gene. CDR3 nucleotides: TGTGCCAGCAGGGCAGGTGGCGGAAGTGAAAAACTGTTTTTT. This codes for CASRAGGGSEKLFF.

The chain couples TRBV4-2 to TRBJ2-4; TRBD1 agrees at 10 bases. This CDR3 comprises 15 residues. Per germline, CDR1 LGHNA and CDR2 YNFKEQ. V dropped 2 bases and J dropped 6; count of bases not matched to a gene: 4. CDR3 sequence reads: CASSQSRDRGNIQYF. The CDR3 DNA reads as TGTGCCAGCAGCCAATCCCGGGACAGGGGAAACATTCAGTACTTC.

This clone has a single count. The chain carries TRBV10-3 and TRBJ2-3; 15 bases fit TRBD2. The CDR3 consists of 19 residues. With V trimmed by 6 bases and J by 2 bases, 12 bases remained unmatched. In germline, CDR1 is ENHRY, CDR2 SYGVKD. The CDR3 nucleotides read TGTGCCATCAGCCCGGGACTAGCGGGGGGCCCCCATCACACAGATACGCAGTATTTT. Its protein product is CAISPGLAGGPHHTDTQYF.

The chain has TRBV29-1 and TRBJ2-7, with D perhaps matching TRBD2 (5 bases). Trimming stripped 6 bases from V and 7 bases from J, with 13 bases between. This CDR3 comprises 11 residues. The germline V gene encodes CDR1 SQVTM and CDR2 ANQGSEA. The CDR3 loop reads CSVESRREQYF. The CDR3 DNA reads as TGCAGCGTAGAGTCAAGGAGGGAGCAGTACTTC.

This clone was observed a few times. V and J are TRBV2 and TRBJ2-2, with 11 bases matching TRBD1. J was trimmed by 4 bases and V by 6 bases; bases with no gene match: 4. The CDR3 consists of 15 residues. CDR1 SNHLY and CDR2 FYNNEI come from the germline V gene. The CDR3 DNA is TGTGCCAGCAGGTCGGGACAGGGGGGCACCGGGGAGCTGTTTTTT. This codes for CASRSGQGGTGELFF.

CDR3 amino acids: CASRPGQGSSYEQYF. The CDR3 nucleotides are TGTGCCAGCAGGCCCGGACAGGGAAGTTCCTACGAGCAGTACTTC. V usage is TRBV6-1 and J usage is TRBJ2-7; 8 positions match TRBD1. Germline V gene lookup returns CDR1 MNHNS and CDR2 SASEGT. V lost 6 bases, J lost 1 base, and 8 bases stayed unmatched. The CDR3 has 15 residues.

The CDR3 sequence is CASSLGRGEEQFF. In DNA, the CDR3 is TGCGCCAGCAGCCTGGGGAGGGGGGAGGAGCAGTTCTTC. This chain joins TRBV5-1 and TRBJ2-1; D possibly corresponds to TRBD2 (7 bases). The germline V gene has CDR1 SGHRS and CDR2 YFSETQ. The CDR3 extends over 13 amino acids. Deletions cut 4 bases from V and 10 bases from J, with 15 bases between. Full variable domain (remainder filled in from reference TRBV5-1 and TRBJ2-1): KAGVTQTPRYLIKTRGQQVTLSCSPISGHRSVSWYQQTPGQGLQFLFEYFSETQRNKGNFPGRFSGRQFSNSRSEMNVSTLELGDSALYLCASSLGRGEEQFFGPGTRLTVL.

This CDR3 is CASSEKARYGYTF. DNA of the CDR3: TGTGCCAGCAGTGAAAAAGCTCGGTACGGCTACACCTTC. The rearrangement links TRBV6-5 to TRBJ1-2; D not certain. Germline loops: CDR1 MNHEY, CDR2 SVGAGI. The CDR3 contains 13 residues. Trimming pared 5 bases from V and 8 bases from J, leaving 15 bases between.

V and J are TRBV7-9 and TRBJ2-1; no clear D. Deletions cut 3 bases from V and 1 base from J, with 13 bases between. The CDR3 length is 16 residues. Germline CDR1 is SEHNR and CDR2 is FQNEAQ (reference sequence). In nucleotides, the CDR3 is TGTGCCAGCAGCTTTAAAGGTGGGGTTTCCTACAATGAGCAGTTCTTC. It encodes CASSFKGGVSYNEQFF.

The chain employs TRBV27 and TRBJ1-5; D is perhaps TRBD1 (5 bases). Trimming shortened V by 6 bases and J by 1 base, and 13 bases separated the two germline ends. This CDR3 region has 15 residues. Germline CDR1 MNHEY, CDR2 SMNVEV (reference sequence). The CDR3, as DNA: TGTGCCAGCAGCCGCGTCCGGGACAGCAATCAGCCCCAGCATTTT. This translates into CASSRVRDSNQPQHF.

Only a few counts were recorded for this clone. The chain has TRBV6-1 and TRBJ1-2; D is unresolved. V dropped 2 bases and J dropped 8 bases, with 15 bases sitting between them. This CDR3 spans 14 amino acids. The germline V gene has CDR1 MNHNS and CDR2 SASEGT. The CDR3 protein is CASSEMGVRRGYTF. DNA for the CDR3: TGTGCCAGCAGTGAAATGGGAGTAAGGCGCGGCTACACCTTC.

The CDR3 loop is CASSRQGGAGANVLTF. CDR3 coding DNA: TGTGCCAGCAGCCGACAGGGTGGTGCTGGGGCCAACGTCCTGACTTTC. The chain couples TRBV7-6 to TRBJ2-6, with 7 bases lining up with TRBD1. The CDR3 extends over 16 amino acids. The trim removed 5 bases at V and 2 bases at J, leaving 6 bases unmatched. Germline lookup yields CDR1 SGHVS and CDR2 FNYEAQ.

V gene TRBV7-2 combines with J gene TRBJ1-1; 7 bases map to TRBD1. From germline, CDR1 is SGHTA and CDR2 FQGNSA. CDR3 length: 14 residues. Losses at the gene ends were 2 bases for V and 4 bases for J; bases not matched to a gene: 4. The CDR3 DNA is TGTGCCAGCAGCTTATCCAGGGGGAGCACTGAAGCTTTCTTT. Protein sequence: CASSLSRGSTEAFF.